In this sample, the clone carrying this T cell receptor beta chain turned up many times. The data stem from a study of T cells after yellow fever vaccination. TCRdb re-called the 5' RACE reads with MiXCR, one entry per CDR3 protein. The table shows some 400,000 distinct CDR3 sequences, with 18% occurring only once. CDR1 and CDR2 from the germline V gene are DFQATT and SNEGSKA (reference sequence). With 4 bases removed from V and 0 bases from J, the gap between germline ends came to 10 bases. The CDR3 spans 13 residues. The chain carries TRBV20-1 and TRBJ2-7; unclear D gene. The receptor comes from a man younger than 35 who received the YFV17D yellow fever vaccine. The material was PBMCs, obtained before the yellow fever booster vaccination. The CDR3 protein is CSAKGLGSYEQYV. CDR3 nucleotides: TGCAGTGCTAAGGGCCTGGGCTCCTACGAGCAGTACGTC.